The 26 T cell receptor beta chains in this list originate from one sample, sequenced in a study of blood T cell repertoires in COVID-19. Method: immunoSEQ multiplex PCR; TCRdb's copy keeps in-frame clones and lacks some. The sample lists hundreds of thousands of clones, 83% occurring once. Input material: peripheral blood. The receptors stem from a woman aged 40 to 50 with active or convalescent COVID-19.

V and J are TRBV9 and TRBJ1-4; possibly TRBD1 for D (6 bases). CDR3 size: 15 residues. Germline CDR1 and CDR2: SGDLS and YYNGEE. V lost 0 bases to trimming and J lost 7 bases, with 13 bases between them. The CDR3 nucleotides read TGTGCCAGCAGCGTAGACCCAGGGGTGGGTGAAAAACTGTTTTTT. Translation: CASSVDPGVGEKLFF. Complete variable domain (other parts from reference TRBV9 and TRBJ1-4): DSGVTQTPKHLITATGQRVTLRCSPRSGDLSVYWYQQSLDQGLQFLIQYYNGEERAKGNILERFSAQQFPDLHSELNLSSLELGDSALYFCASSVDPGVGEKLFFGSGTQLSVL.

V usage is TRBV19 and J usage is TRBJ2-5; D not certain. The V end was cut by 9 bases, the J end by 1 base, with 18 bases between. This CDR3 comprises 15 residues. The germline gives CDR1 LNHDA, CDR2 SQIVND (reference sequence). Written as DNA, the CDR3 is TGTGCCAGCGGCGCCACCCACCAGGCCCAAGAGACCCAGTACTTC. Its protein product is CASGATHQAQETQYF. The variable domain in full, with the rest retrieved from reference TRBV19 and TRBJ2-5, is DGGITQSPKYLFRKEGQNVTLSCEQNLNHDAMYWYRQDPGQGLRLIYYSQIVNDFQKGDIAEGYSVSREKKESFPLTVTSAQKNPTAFYLCASGATHQAQETQYFGPGTRLLVL.

Here the CDR3 DNA reads TGTGCCAGCAGCTTGGACACGACAGGGAACGGTTCACCCCTCCACTTT. Translated, it gives CASSLDTTGNGSPLHF. The gene calls are TRBV5-8 and TRBJ1-6; the match to TRBD1 covers 7 bases. Looked up from germline, CDR1 is SGHTS and CDR2 is YDEGEE. The CDR3 length is 16 residues. V trimming: 0 bases; J trimming: 9 bases; junction bases outside the gene matches: 9.

The J gene is TRBJ2-3, the V gene TRBV7-9; TRBD2 matches at 9 bases. CDR1 and CDR2 from the germline V gene are SEHNR and FQNEAQ (reference sequence). Germline trimming cut 8 bases from V and 2 bases from J; bases unmatched to any gene: 5. The CDR3 loop spans 14 amino acids. This CDR3 is CASEASGTTDTQYF. As DNA, the CDR3 is TGTGCCAGCGAGGCTAGCGGGACCACAGATACGCAGTATTTT.

The V and J genes are TRBV5-1 and TRBJ1-3; weak D call: TRBD1 (5 bases). V lost 0 bases and J 4 bases, leaving 8 bases between the germline ends. CDR1 and CDR2 (germline): SGHRS, YFSETQ. The CDR3 extends over 14 amino acids. CDR3 loop: CASSLGPGGNTIYF. DNA of the CDR3: TGCGCCAGCAGCTTGGGTCCAGGGGGAAACACCATATATTTT.

V is TRBV18 and J is TRBJ2-5; 11 positions match TRBD2. Per germline, CDR1 KGHSH and CDR2 LQKENI. V lost 6 bases to trimming and J lost 2 bases; unmatched junction nucleotides: 8. This CDR3 contains 16 residues. The CDR3 spells CASSRRTSGYQETQYF. DNA of the CDR3: TGTGCCAGCTCTCGGAGGACTAGCGGGTATCAAGAGACCCAGTACTTC.

This chain connects TRBV27 to TRBJ2-5; 13 positions match TRBD2. Trimming at V came to 4 bases and at J to 5 bases, leaving 7 bases not matched to a gene. Germline assignment: CDR1 MNHEY and CDR2 SMNVEV (reference sequence). The CDR3 is 16 amino acids. This CDR3 is CASSSPTSGGQETQYF. DNA of the CDR3: TGTGCCAGCAGTTCCCCGACTAGCGGGGGGCAGGAGACCCAGTACTTC.

In this sample, this clone turned up once. The chain couples TRBV5-6 to TRBJ1-3, with 9 bases matching TRBD1. V was pared by 2 bases and J by 7 bases, with 4 bases of the junction left unmatched. This CDR3 has 14 amino acids. Germline-derived CDR1 and CDR2 are SGHDT and YYEEEE. The CDR3 protein is CASSLTGQGNTIYF. The CDR3 bases are TGTGCCAGCAGCTTAACGGGACAGGGCAACACCATATATTTT.

The chain couples TRBV9 to TRBJ2-2, with 7 bases that match TRBD2. This CDR3 region has 16 residues. Unmatched junction bases numbered 9, after V lost 2 bases and J lost 5 bases. Germline V gene sequence: CDR1 SGDLS, CDR2 YYNGEE. The CDR3 coding sequence is TGTGCCAGCAGCGTCAGTGGGGGAGGGGCTACCGGGGAGCTGTTTTTT. This encodes CASSVSGGGATGELFF.

The V call is TRBV7-9, the J call TRBJ1-1; the match to TRBD1 covers 9 bases. Unmatched junction bases numbered 4, after V lost 4 bases and J lost 4 bases. CDR1 is SEHNR and CDR2 is FQNEAQ in the germline V gene (reference sequence). The CDR3 is 14 residues long. This CDR3 is CASSSRQGGTEAFF. The DNA of the CDR3 is TGTGCCAGCAGCTCTAGACAGGGGGGCACTGAAGCTTTCTTT.

The genes are TRBV6-2 or TRBV6-3 and TRBJ1-4; a weak D match, TRBD1 (5 bases). The CDR3 runs to 15 residues. V lost 6 bases and J 5 bases, leaving 16 bases between the germline ends. The V gene's germline CDR1 is MNHEY and CDR2 SVGEGT. The CDR3 sequence: CASSPRLGRNEKLFF. DNA of the CDR3: TGTGCCAGCAGCCCCCGGCTGGGGCGGAATGAAAAACTGTTTTTT.

This chain links TRBV11-2 with TRBJ2-5, with D perhaps TRBD2 (7 bases). Per germline, CDR1 SGHAT and CDR2 FQNNGV. Trimming left V 0 bases short and J 4 bases short, with 18 bases between. The CDR3 is made up of 17 amino acids. The CDR3: CASSLDPPQGGRETQYF. DNA for the CDR3: TGTGCCAGCAGCTTAGATCCCCCACAGGGAGGGCGAGAGACCCAGTACTTC.

J is TRBJ2-5 and V is TRBV28, with D maybe TRBD1 (6 bases). Germline CDR1 MDHEN, CDR2 SYDVKM. This CDR3 contains 18 residues. The ends were cut back, 5 bases at V and 1 base at J, with 23 bases in the middle. The CDR3 protein is CASSPGDHHPRGQETQYF. The CDR3 nucleotides are TGTGCCAGCAGTCCAGGGGACCACCACCCGCGCGGCCAAGAGACCCAGTACTTC.

The V gene is TRBV7-6, the J gene TRBJ2-7; perhaps TRBD2 as D (5 bases). The CDR3 contains 14 residues. CDR1 is SGHVS and CDR2 is FNYEAQ in the germline V gene. V dropped 5 bases and J dropped 2 bases, with 13 bases sitting between them. The CDR3 DNA follows: TGTGCCAGCAGCCCAGTACCGGGGACCTACGAGCAGTACTTC. Protein product: CASSPVPGTYEQYF.

The chain employs TRBV6-5 and TRBJ1-3; no firm D call. V was cut by 8 bases and J by 1 base, with 9 bases left in between. The CDR3 runs to 13 residues. The germline CDR1 and CDR2 sequences are MNHEY and SVGAGI. CDR3 protein: CASAPGSGNTIYF. The CDR3 DNA reads TGTGCCAGCGCCCCGGGGTCTGGAAACACCATATATTTT.

This sequence joins TRBV24-1 and TRBJ2-1; D gene unclear. Per germline, CDR1 KGHDR and CDR2 SFDVKD. The germline V and J ends were trimmed by 5 bases and 6 bases, with 4 bases remaining between them. CDR3 length: 11 amino acids. CDR3 in amino acids: CATSGVNEQFF. DNA of the CDR3: TGTGCCACCAGTGGCGTCAATGAGCAGTTCTTC.

The chain uses TRBV9 and TRBJ2-5; D possibly corresponds to TRBD1 (5 bases). V was shortened by 3 bases and J by 1 base, with 10 bases between the two germline ends. The CDR3 is made up of 14 amino acids. Germline V CDR1 and CDR2: SGDLS, YYNGEE. CDR3 sequence: CASSEGLSQETQYF. CDR3 sequence (DNA): TGTGCCAGCAGCGAGGGGCTGTCCCAAGAGACCCAGTACTTC.

CDR3 protein: CASSLETGASYEQYF. The CDR3 region has the DNA TGTGCCAGCAGCTTAGAGACAGGGGCATCCTACGAGCAGTACTTC. V and J are TRBV7-9 and TRBJ2-7; 8 positions match TRBD1. Germline CDR1 and CDR2: SEHNR and FQNEAQ (reference sequence). This CDR3 region has 15 residues. The junction had 3 bases not matched to a gene; V was cut back by 1 base and J by 1 base.

The chain has TRBV24-1 and TRBJ2-3; 8 positions agree with TRBD1. V shed 7 bases and J 7 bases; nucleotides not matched to a gene: 15. The CDR3 is 16 amino acids. The germline V gene has CDR1 KGHDR and CDR2 SFDVKD. CDR3 in DNA: TGTGCCACCAGAGACACCTCCGGGACAGGCGACTATACGCAGTATTTT. Amino acid sequence: CATRDTSGTGDYTQYF.

CDR3 amino acids: CASSSGTATTQETQYF. The CDR3 DNA follows: TGTGCCAGCTCATCTGGGACAGCTACAACTCAAGAGACCCAGTACTTC. The chain recombines TRBV18 with TRBJ2-5; 7 bases align to TRBD1. CDR3 length: 16 residues. V trimming: 5 bases; J trimming: 2 bases; junction bases outside the gene matches: 11. Germline V lookup: CDR1 KGHSH, CDR2 LQKENI.

DNA for the CDR3: TGTGCCAGCAGCCTAGGGGGGCTTTACAATGAGCAGTTCTTC. It yields the protein CASSLGGLYNEQFF. The chain carries TRBV11-3 and TRBJ2-1; D tentatively reads TRBD1 or TRBD2 (6 bases each). The V gene's germline CDR1 is SGHNT and CDR2 YENEEA. V was clipped by 5 bases and J by 4 bases, with 12 bases between them. The CDR3 is made up of 14 amino acids.

The rearrangement joins TRBV30 to TRBJ1-1; perhaps TRBD1 as D (6 bases). V lost 0 bases, J lost 8 bases, and 16 bases lay in between. Germline assignment: CDR1 GTSNPN and CDR2 SVGIG (reference sequence). The CDR3 has 14 residues. The DNA for the CDR3 is TGTGCCTGGAGTGTATTGGGGTGGGGGCGAGAAGCTTTCTTT. It codes for CAWSVLGWGREAFF.

The gene calls are TRBV27 and TRBJ1-6; D unclear. This CDR3 spans 16 amino acids. Trimming shortened V by 2 bases and J by 0 bases, and 8 bases separated the two germline ends. From germline, CDR1 is MNHEY and CDR2 SMNVEV (reference sequence). CDR3 bases: TGTGCCAGCAGTTTAAGCAGGCACTCCTATAATTCACCCCTCCACTTT. This sequence encodes CASSLSRHSYNSPLHF.

This clone was seen only once. This chain links TRBV10-2 with TRBJ2-5; D gene ambiguous. The germline V and J ends were trimmed by 4 bases and 1 base, with 7 bases remaining between them. CDR3 size: 13 residues. Germline CDR1 and CDR2: WSHSY and SAAADI. In nucleotides, the CDR3 is TGCGCCAGCAGTGGAGGTATCCAAGAGACCCAGTACTTC. Translated, it gives CASSGGIQETQYF.

This clone has just one count. The V call is TRBV19, the J call TRBJ2-7, with 9 bases matching TRBD1. This CDR3 spans 14 amino acids. Looked up from germline, CDR1 is LNHDA and CDR2 is SQIVND (reference sequence). V shed 6 bases, J shed 3 bases, and the junction held 6 bases outside the gene matches. The CDR3 DNA sequence: TGTGCCAGTAGAGACGGACAGGGGTTCTACGAGCAGTACTTC. It is translated as CASRDGQGFYEQYF.

Details on this clone: This CDR3 is also generated by other DNA sequences in the sample. The chain employs TRBV28 and TRBJ2-7; 8 bases line up with TRBD2. After removal of 1 base from V and 3 bases from J, the junction contained 2 bases not matched to a gene. CDR3 length: 14 residues. In germline, CDR1 is MDHEN, CDR2 SYDVKM. The CDR3: CASSLSSGGYEQYF. In nucleotides, the CDR3 is TGTGCCAGCAGTTTATCGAGCGGGGGCTACGAGCAGTACTTC.